The 3 T cell receptor beta chains reported below all come from one sample, sequenced in a study of Graves' ophthalmopathy and Graves' hyperthyroidism. TCR beta CDR3 regions were amplified from RNA transcripts. The first round was an RT-PCR with HTBI primers, and the second round was a multiplex PCR. TCRdb redid the calling of the multiplex PCR reads with MiXCR, one entry per CDR3 protein. The table lists over a million distinct CDR3 sequences, roughly 35% of them singletons. The sequencing sample was made of peripheral blood or thyroid tissue (not recorded which). These TCRs come from an adult man with Graves' hyperthyroidism.

V usage is TRBV12-3 or TRBV12-4 and J usage is TRBJ2-7, with 10 bases lining up with TRBD1. The CDR3 covers 16 residues. Trimming removed 6 bases from V and 2 bases from J; junction bases left unmatched: 10. CDR3 sequence (DNA): TGTGCCAGCAGAACCTCCACCGGGACAGGGGCCTACGAGCAGTACTTC. Translation: CASRTSTGTGAYEQYF.

The genes are TRBV19 and TRBJ1-5, with D unclear. The germline V gene has CDR1 LNHDA and CDR2 SQIVND (reference sequence). The CDR3 has 18 amino acids. Trimming stripped 3 bases from V and 6 bases from J, with 24 bases between. Here the CDR3 DNA reads TGTGCCAGTAGTATGAGTAGTGTCGGAGCATCGTTCGGTCAGCCCCAGCATTTT. It yields the protein CASSMSSVGASFGQPQHF.

This clonotype occurred many times. The rearrangement joins TRBV10-3 to TRBJ1-1; a possible D gene is TRBD1 (5 bases). Germline CDR1 is ENHRY and CDR2 is SYGVKD. The CDR3 consists of 12 residues. The V end lost 11 bases, the J end lost 0 bases, and 10 bases lay between the germline ends. The CDR3 sequence: CAHGTLNTEAFF. The CDR3 coding sequence is TGTGCCCACGGGACTCTGAACACTGAAGCTTTCTTT.